One sample yielded the 10 T cell receptor beta chains listed below, sequenced in a study of CD8+ T cells in alopecia areata. It was cDNA, reverse transcribed from extracted RNA, that served as the sequencing template. Here immunoSEQ multiplex PCR was the method, and the copy in TCRdb shows in-frame clones only, minus some. This sample carries about 110,000 clones, 55% to 75% of them seen once, and the ten largest clones take 20% to 25%. Sequenced material: CD8+ T cells sorted from blood. The receptors were sampled from a human donor in good health.

This chain joins TRBV9 and TRBJ2-3; D is undetermined. CDR3 length: 13 amino acids. V was cut by 3 bases and J by 2 bases, with 7 bases left in between. The V gene's germline CDR1 is SGDLS and CDR2 YYNGEE. CDR3 amino acids: CASSEEDTDTQYF. As DNA, the CDR3 is TGTGCCAGCAGCGAGGAAGACACAGATACGCAGTATTTT.

The chain joins TRBV2 to TRBJ2-2; D is uncertain. Germline loops: CDR1 SNHLY, CDR2 FYNNEI. The CDR3 has 13 residues. The V end lost 2 bases, the J end lost 8 bases, and 9 bases lay between the germline ends. In DNA form, the CDR3 reads TGTGCCAGCAGTGAATTGGGGATAGGGGAGCTGTTTTTT. Protein: CASSELGIGELFF.

This clone was seen a few times. The chain has TRBV15 and TRBJ2-5; 7 nucleotides agree with TRBD1. The CDR3 consists of 15 residues. Germline CDR1 reads LNHNV; CDR2 reads YYDKDF (reference sequence). Trimming at V came to 0 bases and at J to 1 base, leaving 2 bases not matched to a gene. CDR3 protein: CATSREGQLQETQYF. CDR3 DNA sequence: TGTGCCACCAGCAGAGAGGGACAGCTCCAAGAGACCCAGTACTTC.

The chain carries TRBV28 and TRBJ2-7, with D uncertain. Trimming stripped 3 bases from V and 6 bases from J, with 12 bases between. The CDR3 extends over 13 amino acids. Germline CDR1 reads MDHEN; CDR2 reads SYDVKM. The CDR3 nucleotides read TGTGCCAGCAGTTTTAGTCACCCGGGCGAGCAGTACTTC. Amino acids: CASSFSHPGEQYF.

This clone turned up a few times. The chain carries TRBV13 and TRBJ2-2, with 9 bases lining up with TRBD1. CDR3 length: 15 residues. The germline V gene encodes CDR1 PRHDT and CDR2 FYEKMQ (reference sequence). J lost 6 bases, V lost 5 bases, and 7 bases had no gene match. The CDR3 spells CASSLQGAGSGELFF. CDR3 nucleotide sequence: TGTGCCAGCAGCCTACAGGGGGCAGGATCCGGGGAGCTGTTTTTT.

This clone has more than one count but fewer than ten. The chain links TRBV19 to TRBJ2-7, with TRBD1 as a possible D gene (5 bases). The CDR3 runs to 13 residues. Trimming stripped 3 bases from V and 4 bases from J, with 10 bases between. The germline V gene has CDR1 LNHDA and CDR2 SQIVND (reference sequence). Here the CDR3 reads CASSIGQPYEQYF. DNA for the CDR3: TGTGCCAGTAGTATTGGACAACCATACGAGCAGTACTTC.

This clone was seen only a few times. The chain combines TRBV7-9 with TRBJ2-3, with D perhaps given as TRBD1 or TRBD2 (6 bases each). The CDR3 runs to 16 residues. V was cut by 1 base and J by 3 bases, with 14 bases left in between. CDR1 and CDR2 (germline): SEHNR, FQNEAQ (reference sequence). The CDR3 DNA reads as TGTGCCAGCAGCTTAGGTCTGGGGGGCGCGACAGATACGCAGTATTTT. This encodes CASSLGLGGATDTQYF. Full variable domain (rest looked up from reference TRBV7-9 and TRBJ2-3): DTGVSQNPRHKITKRGQNVTFRCDPISEHNRLYWYRQTLGQGPEFLTYFQNEAQLEKSRLLSDRFSAERPKGSFSTLEIQRTEQGDSAMYLCASSLGLGGATDTQYFGPGTRLTVL.

This clone was seen a few times. The J gene is TRBJ1-2, the V gene TRBV29-1; no definite D call. This CDR3 region has 11 residues. CDR1 and CDR2 from the germline V gene are SQVTM and ANQGSEA. Trimming cost V 2 bases and J 8 bases, with 9 bases left between them. CDR3 loop: CSVETGVGYTF. The CDR3 DNA follows: TGCAGCGTTGAAACCGGGGTCGGCTACACCTTC.

The chain is built from TRBV28 and TRBJ1-6, with 7 bases identical to TRBD1. CDR3 length equals 14 residues. Germline V CDR1 and CDR2: MDHEN, SYDVKM. Trimming removed 3 bases from V and 10 bases from J; junction bases left unmatched: 6. CDR3 in amino acids: CASSFLQGSSPLHF. CDR3 nucleotides: TGTGCCAGCAGTTTTTTACAGGGGAGCTCACCCCTCCACTTT.

This chain connects TRBV9 to TRBJ2-1, with D unresolved. In germline, CDR1 is SGDLS, CDR2 YYNGEE. V lost 4 bases, J lost 9 bases, and 8 bases lay in between. CDR3 size: 11 residues. The CDR3 protein is CASSFLSEQFF. The CDR3 DNA reads as TGTGCCAGCAGCTTCCTTAGTGAGCAGTTCTTC.